Shown below are 23 T cell receptor beta chains from a single sample sequenced in a study of T-cell reconstitution after alpha-beta-depleted transplantation in children. Molecular barcoding with unique molecular identifiers was used for the TCRbeta library. TCRdb used MiXCR to reprocess the PCR reads, holding one entry per CDR3 protein. Of about 210,000 distinct CDR3 sequences listed, approximately 19% were seen once; the top ten hold approximately 40%. Specimen: PBMCs, mostly from graft donor cells, collected 360 days after TCRalphabeta/CD19-depleted stem cell transplant. Receptors were obtained from a male patient under 10 years old who had a stem cell transplant for acute lymphoblastic leukemia, so the T cells may come from the graft donor.

This clonotype has ten or more counts. The J gene is TRBJ2-1, the V gene TRBV7-8; maybe TRBD2 (5 bases). V was shortened by 1 base and J by 10 bases, with 11 bases between the two germline ends. Germline V gene sequence: CDR1 SGHVS, CDR2 FQNEAQ. CDR3 length equals 13 residues. The chain's CDR3 is CASSLGRRGEQFF. The CDR3 DNA reads TGTGCCAGCAGCTTAGGTCGCCGGGGAGAGCAGTTCTTC. The variable domain in full, completed from reference TRBV7-8 and TRBJ2-1, reads GAGVSQSPRYKVAKRGQDVALRCDPISGHVSLFWYQQALGQGPEFLTYFQNEAQLDKSGLPSDRFFAERPEGSVSTLKIQRTQQEDSAVYLCASSLGRRGEQFFGPGTRLTVL.

The gene calls are TRBV2 and TRBJ2-5; 7 bases line up with TRBD2. Germline assignment: CDR1 SNHLY and CDR2 FYNNEI. V shed 7 bases and J 3 bases; nucleotides not matched to a gene: 5. The CDR3 runs 13 residues. CDR3 protein: CASTWDYKETQYF. The CDR3 DNA follows: TGTGCCAGCACTTGGGACTACAAAGAGACCCAGTACTTC.

This clonotype was observed a few times. The chain couples TRBV12-3 or TRBV12-4 to TRBJ2-7, with 7 nucleotides matching TRBD1. Germline trimming cut 6 bases from V and 7 bases from J; bases unmatched to any gene: 6. This CDR3 is 12 amino acids long. CDR3 in amino acids: CASSRQGMEQYF. For the CDR3, the DNA is TGTGCCAGCAGCAGACAGGGAATGGAGCAGTACTTC.

This clonotype was seen more than once but under ten times. The chain has TRBV10-2 and TRBJ2-1; 11 bases match TRBD2. CDR3 length: 19 residues. Trimming removed 2 bases from V and 6 bases from J; junction bases left unmatched: 15. Germline CDR1 and CDR2: WSHSY and SAAADI. CDR3 sequence: CASSELRLAGRRSANEQFF. The CDR3 coding sequence is TGCGCCAGCAGTGAGCTTCGACTAGCGGGGAGGAGATCGGCCAATGAGCAGTTCTTC.

This clonotype was recorded a few times. The chain joins TRBV2 to TRBJ2-7; D not resolved. Germline CDR1 reads SNHLY; CDR2 reads FYNNEI. The CDR3 has 8 residues. Trimming pared 6 bases from V and 6 bases from J, leaving 0 bases between. The CDR3 reads CASSEQYF. The CDR3 nucleotides read TGTGCCAGCAGCGAGCAGTACTTC.

This chain links TRBV6-1 with TRBJ1-6, with a tentative D call TRBD1 (5 bases). This CDR3 is 14 amino acids long. V was clipped by 6 bases and J by 9 bases, with 15 bases between them. Germline lookup yields CDR1 MNHNS and CDR2 SASEGT. CDR3 DNA: TGTGCCAGCAGCAGGGAAAGGGTGGGTTCACCCCTCCACTTT. Amino acid sequence: CASSRERVGSPLHF.

This chain connects TRBV6-5 to TRBJ1-6, with D possibly TRBD1 on 5 matching bases. This CDR3 is 19 amino acids long. V gave up 4 bases and J gave up 0 bases, with 19 bases separating them. Germline CDR1 MNHEY, CDR2 SVGAGI. CDR3 nucleotides: TGTGCCAGCAGTTCCTTGTCGGGACCGGCGAGCTCCTATAATTCACCCCTCCACTTT. Amino acid sequence: CASSSLSGPASSYNSPLHF.

This clonotype has a handful of counts. The chain has TRBV27 and TRBJ1-2, with D uncertain. CDR3 length: 16 residues. Trimming pared 5 bases from V and 8 bases from J, leaving 24 bases between. CDR1 MNHEY and CDR2 SMNVEV come from the germline V gene (reference sequence). The CDR3 loop is CASSEGGPQRLAGYTF. In nucleotides, the CDR3 is TGTGCCAGCAGTGAAGGCGGACCTCAGAGACTCGCGGGCTACACCTTC.

The rearrangement links TRBV19 to TRBJ2-2; tentative D call: TRBD1 (5 bases). V was trimmed by 5 bases and J by 6 bases, leaving 16 bases between them. CDR1 and CDR2 (germline): LNHDA, SQIVND (reference sequence). This CDR3 is 15 amino acids long. CDR3 sequence: CASSEGRVTAGELFF. DNA for the CDR3: TGTGCCAGTAGTGAAGGCAGGGTGACGGCCGGGGAGCTGTTTTTT.

Judged by abundance, this clonotype is medium-sized. The chain employs TRBV2 and TRBJ2-5; D is unresolved. Trimming pared 5 bases from V and 3 bases from J, leaving 13 bases between. CDR1 is SNHLY, CDR2 FYNNEI, per germline. The CDR3 is 14 amino acids. CDR3 DNA sequence: TGTGCCAGCAGTCAGCGTAGGCCAAAAGAGACCCAGTACTTC. Translation gives CASSQRRPKETQYF.

This chain links TRBV18 with TRBJ2-5; D gene uncertain. Germline CDR1 and CDR2: KGHSH and LQKENI. CDR3 length: 13 amino acids. V was clipped by 3 bases and J by 2 bases, with 7 bases between them. CDR3 bases: TGTGCCAGCTCACCTAACAGACAAGAGACCCAGTACTTC. Translation gives CASSPNRQETQYF.

This clonotype appeared a few times. The rearrangement uses TRBV5-5 and TRBJ2-7; TRBD1 aligns across 8 bases. This CDR3 contains 14 residues. The V gene's germline CDR1 is SGHKS and CDR2 YYEKEE (reference sequence). V lost 3 bases, J lost 6 bases, and 8 bases stayed unmatched. CDR3 sequence: CASSSGQGVGEQYF. The CDR3 DNA sequence: TGTGCCAGCAGCTCCGGACAGGGTGTAGGCGAGCAGTACTTC.

This chain's CDR3 is CASSFLAGGFLAKNIQYF. For the CDR3, the DNA is TGTGCCAGCAGCTTCCTAGCGGGGGGTTTCCTAGCCAAAAACATTCAGTACTTC. The rearrangement joins TRBV5-6 to TRBJ2-4; 11 nucleotides line up with TRBD2. This CDR3 contains 18 residues. Looked up from germline, CDR1 is SGHDT and CDR2 is YYEEEE. J gave up 0 bases and V 2 bases, and 7 bases lay outside the gene matches.

The chain joins TRBV7-8 to TRBJ2-3; tentatively, D is TRBD1 (5 bases). Looked up from germline, CDR1 is SGHVS and CDR2 is FQNEAQ. Trimming stripped 3 bases from V and 4 bases from J, with 14 bases between. CDR3 length: 15 residues. The DNA of the CDR3 is TGTGCCAGCAGCTTGTCAACAGGAATAGCAGATACGCAGTATTTT. Translation: CASSLSTGIADTQYF.

In this sample, this clonotype turned up a few times. The chain uses TRBV12-3 or TRBV12-4 and TRBJ1-1; D is uncertain. This CDR3 has 15 amino acids. V dropped 1 base and J dropped 3 bases, with 12 bases sitting between them. The CDR3 region is CASSLGSTADTEAFF. The CDR3 DNA follows: TGTGCCAGCAGTTTAGGGTCTACCGCGGACACTGAAGCTTTCTTT.

The table lists this clonotype with a few counts. The rearrangement uses TRBV7-2 and TRBJ2-1; D gene ambiguous. Per the germline V gene, CDR1 is SGHTA and CDR2 is FQGNSA. The CDR3 totals 12 residues. The V end lost 1 base, the J end lost 12 bases, and 10 bases lay between the germline ends. The CDR3 DNA is TGTGCCAGCAGCTTAGGCAGCAGGACGCAGTTCTTC. Its protein is CASSLGSRTQFF. Together with reference TRBV7-2 and TRBJ2-1, the CDR3 gives the full variable domain: GAGVSQSPSNKVTEKGKDVELRCDPISGHTALYWYRQSLGQGLEFLIYFQGNSAPDKSGLPSDRFSAERTGGSVSTLTIQRTQQEDSAVYLCASSLGSRTQFFGPGTRLTVL.

This clonotype occurred a few times. J is TRBJ1-1 and V is TRBV20-1; 7 positions match TRBD1. Trimming cost V 4 bases and J 5 bases; bases outside gene matches: 7. Germline V gene sequence: CDR1 DFQATT, CDR2 SNEGSKA (reference sequence). This CDR3 spans 13 amino acids. CDR3 protein: CSATTGASTEAFF. DNA for the CDR3: TGCAGTGCTACTACAGGGGCTTCGACTGAAGCTTTCTTT.

This clonotype was found a few times. The V gene is TRBV20-1, the J gene TRBJ1-3, with D possibly matching TRBD1 (5 bases). The CDR3 consists of 14 residues. Trimming took 3 bases from V and 0 from J, leaving 9 bases between them. Per germline, CDR1 DFQATT and CDR2 SNEGSKA (reference sequence). The chain's CDR3 is CSARKGSSGNTIYF. Written as DNA, the CDR3 is TGCAGTGCTAGGAAGGGGTCCTCTGGAAACACCATATATTTT.

The V and J genes are TRBV27 and TRBJ1-6; D unresolved. Germline V CDR1 and CDR2: MNHEY, SMNVEV (reference sequence). Between the trimmed V and J ends, which lost 8 bases and 7 bases, there was a span of 12 bases. The CDR3 sequence is 13 residues long. This chain's CDR3 is CASYSGWNSPLHF. The CDR3, as DNA: TGTGCCAGCTATTCCGGTTGGAATTCACCCCTCCACTTT.

This clonotype was counted only a few times. The rearrangement joins TRBV29-1 to TRBJ2-7; TRBD1 matches 7 bases. The CDR3 length is 14 residues. Germline assignment: CDR1 SQVTM and CDR2 ANQGSEA. Germline trimming cut 7 bases from V and 0 bases from J; bases unmatched to any gene: 9. The DNA for the CDR3 is TGCAGCGGCGTACCCAGACAGGGCTCCTACGAGCAGTACTTC. This gives the protein CSGVPRQGSYEQYF.

The chain couples TRBV9 to TRBJ2-7; D possibly uses TRBD1 or TRBD2 (5 bases each). CDR1 SGDLS and CDR2 YYNGEE come from the germline V gene. Trimming took off 4 bases at V and 3 bases at J, with 14 bases between the two ends. CDR3 length: 14 amino acids. The CDR3 region is CASSTGPPNYEQYF. Here the CDR3 DNA reads TGTGCCAGCAGCACGGGGCCTCCCAACTACGAGCAGTACTTC.

A few counts support this clonotype. The chain has TRBV12-3 or TRBV12-4 and TRBJ1-2; the D gene is possibly TRBD1 (5 bases). This CDR3 spans 16 amino acids. Between the trimmed V and J ends, which lost 4 bases and 4 bases, there was a span of 19 bases. CDR3 nucleotides: TGTGCCAGCAGTTCCGGGACCTCAATCGAGAGCTATGGCTACACCTTC. Translated, it gives CASSSGTSIESYGYTF.

The table lists this clonotype with a few counts. The V and J genes are TRBV7-6 and TRBJ1-1; D is ambiguous. Germline V lookup: CDR1 SGHVS, CDR2 FNYEAQ. The CDR3 is 14 residues long. Trimming pared 2 bases from V and 0 bases from J, leaving 7 bases between. The CDR3 is CASSLKSLNTEAFF. CDR3 in DNA: TGTGCCAGCAGCTTAAAGTCTTTGAACACTGAAGCTTTCTTT.